The 6 T cell receptor beta chains presented below share a single source sample, sequenced in a study of STAT5B mutations in CD4+ large granular lymphocyte leukemia. TCRdb keeps only in-frame clones here, not all; method: immunoSEQ multiplex PCR. Among under 50,000 clones listed, roughly 80% were seen once. The sequencing sample was made of CD4+ T cells from blood buffy coats. The receptors shown here come from a human donor in good health.

The chain couples TRBV5-1 to TRBJ1-2; TRBD1 aligns across 11 bases. Per the germline V gene, CDR1 is SGHRS and CDR2 is YFSETQ. CDR3 length: 13 residues. The J segment lost 6 bases and the V segment lost 5 bases, leaving 3 bases of the junction unmatched. The CDR3 loop reads CASRGGQGDGYTF. The CDR3 DNA sequence: TGCGCCAGCAGGGGGGGACAGGGGGATGGCTACACCTTC.

The chain employs TRBV4-1 and TRBJ2-5, with TRBD2 matching 7 bases. Trimming took 1 base from V and 4 from J; bases not matched to a gene: 9. Per germline, CDR1 MGHRA and CDR2 YSYEKL. This CDR3 is 16 amino acids long. The CDR3 DNA follows: TGCGCCAGCAGCCAAGCAAAGCGGGGAACGAGAGAGACCCAGTACTTC. It translates to CASSQAKRGTRETQYF.

This clone was seen once. One end of the junction is discordant with germline, which a read error may explain. The chain links TRBV6-1 to TRBJ2-4; D gene uncertain. The CDR3 spans 13 residues. CDR1 is MNHNS and CDR2 is SASEGT in the germline V gene. CDR3 DNA sequence: TGTGCCAGCAGTGAAGCGCTCAAAGACATTCAGTACTTC. This encodes CASSEALKDIQYF.

V gene TRBV7-3 combines with J gene TRBJ2-1, with 15 bases fitting TRBD2. The germline V gene has CDR1 SGHTA and CDR2 FQGTGA. CDR3 length: 15 amino acids. Losses at the gene ends were 3 bases for V and 7 bases for J; bases not matched to a gene: 1. As DNA, the CDR3 is TGTGCCAGCAGCTTGGGACTAGCGGGGGGAAATGAGCAGTTCTTC. It translates to CASSLGLAGGNEQFF. The full variable domain, with the rest looked up from reference TRBV7-3 and TRBJ2-1, is GAGVSQTPSNKVTEKGKYVELRCDPISGHTALYWYRQSLGQGPEFLIYFQGTGAADDSGLPNDRFFAVRPEGSVSTLKIQRTERGDSAVYLCASSLGLAGGNEQFFGPGTRLTVL.

The rearrangement links TRBV10-1 to TRBJ2-7; D may be TRBD2 (5 bases). V lost 3 bases to trimming and J lost 2 bases, with 14 bases between them. This CDR3 has 15 residues. The germline V gene has CDR1 WNHNN and CDR2 SYGVQD (reference sequence). CDR3 in amino acids: CASSDLRNGTYEQYF. The CDR3, as DNA: TGCGCCAGCAGTGACCTAAGGAACGGGACCTACGAGCAGTACTTC.

CDR3 amino acids: CASSVGTGRETQYF. As DNA, the CDR3 is TGTGCCAGCAGCGTAGGGACAGGGAGGGAGACCCAGTACTTC. The chain employs TRBV9 and TRBJ2-5, with 8 bases aligning to TRBD1. The germline CDR1 and CDR2 sequences are SGDLS and YYNGEE. Trimming took 0 bases from V and 5 from J; bases not matched to a gene: 3. The CDR3 totals 14 residues.